The 23 T cell receptor beta chains reported below all come from one sample, sequenced in a study of T cells in Graves' hyperthyroidism and ophthalmopathy (dated by TCRdb to between 2017 and 2020). Library preparation employed multiplex PCR. Sequencing was carried out with an Illumina HiSeq 2000. The TCR beta CDR3 regions were amplified from the RNA transcripts. The first round of RT-PCR for the TCR CDR3 was performed with the HTBI primer set and the Qiagen OneStep RT-PCR kit. Through fastp at Q25 and MiXCR, TCRdb rebuilt clones from the public reads, retaining in-frame beta chains. Every entry covers one CDR3 protein and lists the most common genes and DNA from its rows. The sample includes about 200,000 distinct CDR3 sequences, with around 17% observed a single time. 53% of the sample is taken by the ten largest. Sequenced: blood. The origin of the receptors is a woman aged 50 to 60 with Graves' hyperthyroidism.

This clonotype was counted at least ten times. This sequence joins TRBV19 and TRBJ2-1; D might be TRBD2 (6 bases). Germline V gives CDR1 LNHDA, CDR2 SQIVND (reference sequence). The CDR3 is made up of 17 amino acids. V lost 0 bases to trimming and J lost 4 bases, with 16 bases between them. The CDR3 region is CASSIDREVAAYNEQFF. CDR3 coding DNA: TGTGCCAGTAGTATAGATCGAGAGGTAGCGGCTTACAATGAGCAGTTCTTC.

The table lists this clonotype with many counts. The chain links TRBV5-1 to TRBJ1-1, with D hard to call. This CDR3 is built from 12 residues. Per germline, CDR1 SGHRS and CDR2 YFSETQ. Trimming took 2 bases from V and 4 from J, leaving 6 bases between them. For the CDR3, the DNA is TGCGCCAGCAGCTTCCCCGGCACTGAAGCTTTCTTT. Translation: CASSFPGTEAFF.

This clonotype was observed at least ten times. The gene calls are TRBV7-3 and TRBJ2-3; no clear D. In germline, CDR1 is SGHTA, CDR2 FQGTGA. Trimming removed 2 bases from V and 1 base from J, with 7 bases in between. The CDR3 runs to 14 residues. The CDR3 spells CASSLWSGTDTQYF. CDR3 in DNA: TGTGCCAGCAGCTTATGGTCGGGCACAGATACGCAGTATTTT.

In its sample, this clonotype was seen many times. The rearrangement joins TRBV27 to TRBJ2-3, with D hard to call. This CDR3 is 15 amino acids long. Germline V gene data show CDR1 as MNHEY and CDR2 as SMNVEV (reference sequence). Trimming took 7 bases from V and 0 from J, leaving 14 bases between them. The CDR3 loop is CASISSTVSTDTQYF. The CDR3 DNA reads as TGTGCCAGCATCTCAAGCACAGTTAGCACAGATACGCAGTATTTT.

This clonotype has at least ten counts. The rearrangement links TRBV7-3 to TRBJ2-7; 8 bases are a match to TRBD2. The germline CDR1 and CDR2 sequences are SGHTA and FQGTGA. This CDR3 comprises 14 residues. Losses at the gene ends were 5 bases for V and 6 bases for J; bases not matched to a gene: 9. Here the CDR3 reads CASSPGTSSGEQYF. The DNA of the CDR3 is TGTGCCAGCAGCCCTGGGACTAGTTCGGGCGAGCAGTACTTC.

The table lists this clonotype with many counts. This sequence joins TRBV5-1 and TRBJ2-1; D remains ambiguous. The CDR3 consists of 15 residues. Per germline, CDR1 SGHRS and CDR2 YFSETQ. V dropped 0 bases and J dropped 1 base, with 8 bases sitting between them. The DNA for the CDR3 is TGCGCCAGCAGCTTGGACGGCCCGTCCTACAATGAGCAGTTCTTC. It codes for CASSLDGPSYNEQFF.

This chain connects TRBV6-1 to TRBJ1-5; 7 bases are shared with TRBD1. The CDR3 covers 14 residues. Germline values: CDR1 MNHNS, CDR2 SASEGT. Trimming took 5 bases from V and 6 from J; bases not matched to a gene: 7. CDR3 residues: CASSSVEGAQPQHF. The CDR3 DNA reads TGTGCCAGCAGTTCAGTTGAGGGGGCTCAGCCCCAGCATTTT.

This clonotype was seen at least ten times. This chain links TRBV2 with TRBJ1-1; 7 nucleotides agree with TRBD1. Germline trimming cut 8 bases from V and 5 bases from J; bases unmatched to any gene: 8. The CDR3 extends over 13 amino acids. Per the germline V gene, CDR1 is SNHLY and CDR2 is FYNNEI. Here the CDR3 DNA reads TGTGCCAGCGGACGACAGGGTCTGACTGAAGCTTTCTTT. Translating gives CASGRQGLTEAFF.

This clonotype turned up a few times. V and J are TRBV19 and TRBJ2-1, with 7 bases identical to TRBD1. Unmatched junction bases numbered 2, after V lost 5 bases and J lost 4 bases. The V gene's germline CDR1 is LNHDA and CDR2 SQIVND (reference sequence). The CDR3 loop spans 13 amino acids. CDR3 sequence (DNA): TGTGCCAGTAGTGGGGACAGATACAATGAGCAGTTCTTC. Amino acid sequence: CASSGDRYNEQFF.

This clonotype was detected many times. The chain combines TRBV2 with TRBJ1-1; a possible D gene is TRBD1 (6 bases). The germline V and J ends were trimmed by 7 bases and 0 bases, with 9 bases remaining between them. The length of the CDR3 is 13 residues. CDR1 is SNHLY and CDR2 is FYNNEI in the germline V gene. The CDR3 loop is CASKGDLNTEAFF. CDR3 DNA sequence: TGTGCCAGCAAGGGGGACCTGAACACTGAAGCTTTCTTT.

This clonotype was observed at least ten times. The chain carries TRBV13 and TRBJ2-7; D is perhaps TRBD1 or TRBD2 (6 bases each). Germline lookup yields CDR1 PRHDT and CDR2 FYEKMQ (reference sequence). The ends were cut back, 1 base at V and 1 base at J, with 23 bases in the middle. The CDR3 length is 19 residues. CDR3: CASSLESRLATGESYEQYF. The CDR3 DNA reads TGTGCCAGCAGCTTAGAGTCCCGGCTAGCGACAGGAGAATCCTACGAGCAGTACTTC.

The genes are TRBV10-1 and TRBJ1-1; D call uncertain. V was pared by 7 bases and J by 0 bases, with 9 bases between. Germline-derived CDR1 and CDR2 are WNHNN and SYGVQD (reference sequence). The CDR3 length is 13 residues. DNA for the CDR3: TGCGCCAGCAATCCTTTTATGAACACTGAAGCTTTCTTT. Its protein product is CASNPFMNTEAFF.

The genes are TRBV11-3 and TRBJ1-6; 8 positions agree with TRBD1. The CDR3 extends over 16 amino acids. With V trimmed by 5 bases and J by 10 bases, 13 bases remained unmatched. CDR1 and CDR2 from the germline V gene are SGHNT and YENEEA. The CDR3 protein is CASSPQRGTGRSPLHF. CDR3 nucleotides: TGTGCCAGCAGCCCGCAGCGTGGGACAGGTCGGTCACCCCTCCACTTT.

V and J are TRBV30 and TRBJ1-4; D ambiguous. The V end was cut by 0 bases, the J end by 4 bases, with 12 bases between. This CDR3 has 15 amino acids. In germline, CDR1 is GTSNPN, CDR2 SVGIG (reference sequence). CDR3 sequence: CAWSVLGQLNEKLFF. CDR3 DNA: TGTGCCTGGAGTGTACTTGGGCAGCTTAATGAAAAACTGTTTTTT.

This clonotype was observed many times. The chain uses TRBV13 and TRBJ2-3; D ambiguous. With 5 bases removed from V and 2 bases from J, the gap between germline ends came to 8 bases. Germline lookup yields CDR1 PRHDT and CDR2 FYEKMQ (reference sequence). This CDR3 is built from 13 residues. DNA of the CDR3: TGTGCCAGCAGCCTCGCAGACACAGATACGCAGTATTTT. It is translated as CASSLADTDTQYF.

The table lists this clonotype with many counts. The genes are TRBV11-3 and TRBJ2-1; D may correspond to TRBD1 or TRBD2 (7 bases each). V was shortened by 4 bases and J by 4 bases, with 14 bases between the two germline ends. Germline V gene sequence: CDR1 SGHNT, CDR2 YENEEA. The CDR3 is 15 amino acids. The CDR3 protein is CASSSRGGLYNEQFF. CDR3 DNA: TGTGCCAGCAGCTCCAGGGGGGGGCTGTACAATGAGCAGTTCTTC.

This chain links TRBV28 with TRBJ1-2; D remains unclear. The V end lost 2 bases, the J end lost 10 bases, and 17 bases lay between the germline ends. The CDR3 is 14 residues long. Looked up from germline, CDR1 is MDHEN and CDR2 is SYDVKM. CDR3 in DNA: TGTGCCAGCAGTTTAAGTTCTCCCCTACGTGTCTACACCTTC. This encodes CASSLSSPLRVYTF.

This clonotype was counted between two and nine times. V and J are TRBV19 and TRBJ2-2; TRBD2 matches at 10 bases. Germline V gene data show CDR1 as LNHDA and CDR2 as SQIVND (reference sequence). Losses at the gene ends were 8 bases for V and 1 base for J; bases not matched to a gene: 1. This CDR3 comprises 14 residues. CDR3 DNA sequence: TGTGCCAGTTCTAGCGGGAGGAACACCGGGGAGCTGTTTTTT. It yields the protein CASSSGRNTGELFF.

The rearrangement uses TRBV12-3 or TRBV12-4 and TRBJ1-2, with D hard to call. The CDR3 extends over 12 amino acids. With 5 bases removed from V and 8 bases from J, the gap between germline ends came to 12 bases. The CDR3 is CASSISAMGYTF. CDR3 bases: TGTGCCAGCAGTATCTCGGCTATGGGCTACACCTTC.

The chain is built from TRBV6-1 and TRBJ2-6; D is unclear. This CDR3 region has 16 residues. Germline V gives CDR1 MNHNS, CDR2 SASEGT. V was clipped by 8 bases and J by 0 bases, with 14 bases between them. The CDR3 DNA reads TGTGCCAGCCATTTAGGACGTTCCTCTGGGGCCAACGTCCTGACTTTC. It translates to CASHLGRSSGANVLTF.

This clonotype was counted between two and nine times. The rearrangement uses TRBV4-1 and TRBJ2-7; possibly TRBD2 for D (6 bases). The CDR3 has 19 amino acids. Trimming removed 0 bases from V and 9 bases from J, with 30 bases in between. CDR1 MGHRA and CDR2 YSYEKL come from the germline V gene. The CDR3 spells CASSQDSPRSGGILRGQYF. The CDR3 bases are TGCGCCAGCAGCCAAGATAGTCCCCGGAGTGGAGGGATCCTACGAGGGCAGTACTTC.

Concerning this clonotype: This may be a read error: a much more frequent sequence differs by one nucleotide. The chain recombines TRBV3-1 with TRBJ2-1, with 8 bases matching TRBD2. The germline gives CDR1 LGHDT, CDR2 YNNKEL (reference sequence). The CDR3 sequence is 16 residues long. V shed 2 bases, J shed 7 bases, and the junction held 10 bases outside the gene matches. The CDR3 loop is CASSQYAGGGGNEQFF. The CDR3 DNA sequence: TGTGCCAGCAGCCAATACGCCGGGGGCGGGGGGAATGAGCAGTTCTTC.

At least ten counts were recorded for this clonotype. The chain has TRBV20-1 and TRBJ2-3, with 7 bases that match TRBD1. This CDR3 spans 17 amino acids. Germline lookup yields CDR1 DFQATT and CDR2 SNEGSKA (reference sequence). V gave up 1 base and J gave up 0 bases; unmatched junction bases: 10. CDR3 loop: CSARAWGTASSTDTQYF. CDR3 sequence (DNA): TGCAGTGCTAGAGCCTGGGGGACAGCCTCTAGCACAGATACGCAGTATTTT.